This TCR beta chain was sequenced in a study of blood T cell repertoires in COVID-19. All enrollees were about 18 to 89 years old and from under 25 US areas. Clinical histories supplied by participants themselves formed the basis of cohort assignment. Among Cohort 3 donors, those recovered had two negative PCRs, clearance, or symptom resolution. Original methodology: Nucleated cell number was recorded as an estimate derived from reference gene primer amplification. Assay: immunoSEQ multiplex PCR; the TCRdb copy retains only in-frame clones and omits some. D and trimming were read from the DNA, whereas the V and J calls and clone size are those reported in that table. The sample contains 160,000 or so clones, under 90% of which appear only once. V lost 0 bases and J lost 3, with 14 bases in between. Germline values: CDR1 LNHNV, CDR2 YYDKDF (reference sequence). The CDR3 is made up of 16 amino acids.

This TCR was sampled from an older woman who had recovered from COVID-19. The gene calls are TRBV15 and TRBJ1-1, with D perhaps matching TRBD1 (6 bases). The source material was PBMCs or T cells enriched from blood (not recorded which). CDR3 DNA: TGTGCCACCAGCAGAGATCGGCTTTGGACAGACACTGAAGCTTTCTTT. Translation: CATSRDRLWTDTEAFF.